This T cell receptor (beta chain) was captured in a study of relationships among human T cell subsets. Notes on the study in general: Many CDR3s were shared across Th1, Th2 and regulatory subsets.

The T cell receptor alpha and beta CDR3 regions were amplified from mRNA by semiquantitative ARM-PCR. Tagged nested gene-specific primers were used first, then communal superprimers amplified exponentially. TCRdb processed the multiplex PCR reads anew with MiXCR; each CDR3 protein has one entry. The table includes 10,000 to 15,000 distinct CDR3 sequences, around 64% detected once. As to this clonotype: The antigen remains unidentified.

Germline V gene lookup returns CDR1 MNHEY and CDR2 SMNVEV (reference sequence). This CDR3 is built from 15 residues. The V gene lost 2 bases and the J gene lost 6 bases, with 17 bases spanning the gap. Th1 cells were collected as flow-through following bead selections for CD25, CD56 and CD294. The clonotype comes from a man aged 35 to 55 in good health. The sample comprised CD4+ Th1 cells sorted from blood. V gene TRBV27 combines with J gene TRBJ2-7; weak D call: TRBD2 (5 bases). For the CDR3, the DNA is TGTGCCAGCAGTTTACGACGCTCCGGGGAACTCGAGCAGTACTTC. This sequence encodes CASSLRRSGELEQYF.